The 14 T cell receptor beta chains below come from one sample, sequenced in a study of read filtering for tumor transcriptome and immune sequencing. This library used roughly 430 ng RNA and molecular barcoded adaptors spanning alpha/delta and beta/gamma chains. MiXCR was run by TCRdb on the reads, yielding one entry per CDR3 protein. The table lists some 40,000 distinct CDR3 sequences, around 15% of them singletons. The sequenced sample consisted of a population of CD138-negative cells sorted from bone marrow. Every receptor here comes from a donor at least 40 years old with multiple myeloma.

This clonotype was recorded at least ten times. The V gene is TRBV5-1, the J gene TRBJ2-5; 8 nucleotides align to TRBD1. The CDR3 is 11 residues long. Looked up from germline, CDR1 is SGHRS and CDR2 is YFSETQ. V lost 8 bases and J lost 5; bases outside the gene matches: 2. This CDR3 is CASRQGETQYF. CDR3 coding DNA: TGCGCCAGTAGACAGGGGGAGACCCAGTACTTC.

This rearrangement joins TRBV7-8 to TRBJ2-1, with D perhaps matching TRBD2 (6 bases). The length of the CDR3 is 16 residues. Looked up from germline, CDR1 is SGHVS and CDR2 is FQNEAQ. The V gene lost 1 base and the J gene lost 1 base, with 11 bases spanning the gap. CDR3 amino acids: CASSLEWRGSYNEQFF. CDR3 bases: TGTGCCAGCAGCTTAGAGTGGCGGGGATCCTACAATGAGCAGTTCTTC.

This clonotype has ten or more counts. The rearrangement joins TRBV20-1 to TRBJ2-5; D not certain. V lost 6 bases to trimming and J lost 5 bases, with 25 bases between them. Germline CDR1 is DFQATT and CDR2 is SNEGSKA (reference sequence). The CDR3 runs to 16 residues. This CDR3 reads CSAADQVDLRNETQYF. The CDR3 DNA reads TGCAGTGCAGCCGACCAGGTGGACCTTAGGAATGAGACCCAGTACTTC.

The CDR3 bases are TGTGCCAGCAGCCCAACTAGTCTGTTAGGCACCGGGGAGCTGTTTTTT. Translating it yields CASSPTSLLGTGELFF. V is TRBV6-2 or TRBV6-3 and J is TRBJ2-2; TRBD2 might be the D (5 bases). Per the germline V gene, CDR1 is MNHEY and CDR2 is SVGEGT. With 6 bases removed from V and 4 bases from J, the gap between germline ends came to 18 bases. The CDR3 totals 16 residues.

Ten or more counts support this clonotype. The genes are TRBV20-1 and TRBJ2-1, with 8 positions matching TRBD1. Germline V gene sequence: CDR1 DFQATT, CDR2 SNEGSKA (reference sequence). V trimming: 0 bases; J trimming: 7 bases; junction bases outside the gene matches: 2. This CDR3 spans 13 amino acids. The DNA for the CDR3 is TGCAGTGCTAGAGAAAACAGGGGGAATGAGCAGTTCTTC. The encoded protein is CSARENRGNEQFF.

This clonotype was counted many times. The genes are TRBV5-1 and TRBJ1-1; D remains unclear. The germline V gene has CDR1 SGHRS and CDR2 YFSETQ. The CDR3 is 12 residues long. Trimming pared 6 bases from V and 7 bases from J, leaving 13 bases between. CDR3 residues: CASKRVEGEAFF. CDR3 DNA: TGCGCCAGCAAAAGAGTCGAGGGTGAAGCTTTCTTT.

This chain joins TRBV4-3 and TRBJ2-5; 7 bases line up with TRBD1. The CDR3 sequence is 14 residues long. J was trimmed by 3 bases and V by 1 base; bases with no gene match: 2. Germline V CDR1 and CDR2: LGHNA, YSLEER. The CDR3 loop is CASSQGQGEETQYF. DNA of the CDR3: TGCGCCAGCAGCCAAGGACAGGGAGAAGAGACCCAGTACTTC.

This clonotype was observed at least ten times. A single base separates this from a much larger clone, so it may be a read error. The chain recombines TRBV20-1 with TRBJ2-1; TRBD2 might be the D (6 bases). The CDR3 spans 13 residues. Germline CDR1 reads DFQATT; CDR2 reads SNEGSKA (reference sequence). V was trimmed by 1 base and J by 6 bases, leaving 10 bases between them. For the CDR3, the DNA is TGCAGTGCTAGAGTCGGAGGGTGCAATGAGCAGTTCTTC. Its protein is CSARVGGCNEQFF.

V and J are TRBV28 and TRBJ2-7; D is unresolved. The CDR3 contains 12 residues. V lost 5 bases to trimming and J lost 4 bases, with 9 bases between them. Germline V gene data show CDR1 as MDHEN and CDR2 as SYDVKM. The chain's CDR3 is CASSAPRYEQYF. The CDR3 coding sequence is TGTGCCAGCAGTGCGCCTAGGTACGAGCAGTACTTC.

This chain connects TRBV6-5 to TRBJ2-7; D may be TRBD2 (5 bases). Germline assignment: CDR1 MNHEY and CDR2 SVGAGI. This CDR3 spans 14 amino acids. V was trimmed by 7 bases and J by 2 bases, leaving 15 bases between them. DNA for the CDR3: TGTGCCAGCACCCCTAGGAGGTCGCCCTACGAGCAGTACTTC. As protein: CASTPRRSPYEQYF.

This clonotype was seen only once. No conserved phenylalanine or tryptophan is present at the end of the CDR3, so a read error is the likely explanation. V usage is TRBV10-3 and J usage is TRBJ2-5, with D perhaps matching TRBD2 (5 bases). Trimming shortened V by 10 bases and J by 0 bases, and 12 bases separated the two germline ends. The CDR3 runs to 13 residues. The germline gives CDR1 ENHRY, CDR2 SYGVKD. The CDR3 DNA reads TGTGCCACTAGACTCGGGGACCAAGAGACCCAGTACTAC. It yields the protein CATRLGDQETQYY.

This clonotype appeared many times. The genes are TRBV7-9 and TRBJ2-3; D is uncertain. Germline loops: CDR1 SEHNR, CDR2 FQNEAQ (reference sequence). The germline V and J ends were trimmed by 8 bases and 6 bases, with 12 bases remaining between them. The length of the CDR3 is 12 residues. CDR3 nucleotides: TGTGCCAGCCGGATGAACCCGGATACGCAGTATTTT. Translating it yields CASRMNPDTQYF.

This clonotype came up many times. The genes are TRBV12-5 and TRBJ1-1, with D possibly matching TRBD1 (6 bases). Germline V CDR1 and CDR2: LGHNT, FRNRAP. V was pared by 5 bases and J by 0 bases, with 13 bases between. This CDR3 is built from 15 residues. CDR3 region: CASGQDSFMNTEAFF. The CDR3 DNA reads TGTGCTAGTGGTCAGGACAGTTTCATGAACACTGAAGCTTTCTTT.

The sample holds many counts of this clonotype. The chain joins TRBV4-3 to TRBJ1-2, with D tentatively TRBD1 (5 bases). V was pared by 4 bases and J by 4 bases, with 16 bases between. The CDR3 spans 15 residues. The germline V gene has CDR1 LGHNA and CDR2 YSLEER. CDR3 nucleotides: TGCGCCAGCAGCCCTTCCCCGGGACTACTCTATGGCTACACCTTC. Its protein product is CASSPSPGLLYGYTF.